This is a list of T cell receptor beta chains from one sample in a study of control samples from healthy donors and cancer patients. Clones were sequenced by immunoSEQ multiplex PCR, and TCRdb holds only the in-frame ones, with some missing. The repertoire consists of 130,000 or so clones, with around 87% occurring once and the leading ten covering around 9.4%. Sequences were obtained from blood. These receptors were obtained from a man aged 40-49 years in good health. The CDR3 runs from the conserved cysteine through the conserved F or W. The order of the fields is clone size, J gene, V gene, D gene, CDR3 protein, CDR3 DNA. The D gene is left open where the match is weak. Clone sizes are given selectively: once, few, many, or a class where the clone is expanded.

>.|TRBJ2-2|TRBV6-5|.
CASSYSLAGNTGELFF
TGTGCCAGCAGTTACAGTTTGGCAGGCAACACCGGGGAGCTGTTTTTT
>.|TRBJ1-6|TRBV2|.
CASSEVEPNNSPLHF
TGTGCCAGCAGTGAAGTTGAGCCAAACAATTCACCCCTCCACTTT
>.|TRBJ1-6|TRBV11-3|.
CASSLGRGANSPLHF
TGTGCCAGCAGCTTAGGCCGGGGGGCCAATTCACCCCTCCACTTT
>once|TRBJ2-2|TRBV24-1|.
CATSVWANTGELFF
TGTGCCACCAGTGTGTGGGCGAACACCGGGGAGCTGTTTTTT
>.|TRBJ1-2|TRBV4-1|.
CASSQGKANYGYTF
TGCGCCAGCAGCCAAGGAAAAGCTAACTATGGCTACACCTTC
>.|TRBJ1-5|TRBV18|.
CASSPEISQPQHF
TGTGCCAGCTCACCAGAGATCTCCCAGCCCCAGCATTTT
>few|TRBJ1-1|TRBV4-1|.
CASSHPDRLLSEAFF
TGCGCCAGCAGCCACCCCGACAGGCTACTTTCTGAAGCTTTCTTT
>.|TRBJ2-5|TRBV24-1|TRBD2
CATSARGGETQYF
TGTGCCACCAGTGCCCGGGGGGGGGAGACCCAGTACTTC
>.|TRBJ2-5|TRBV6-1|TRBD1
CASSEIDRGLQETQYF
TGTGCCAGCAGTGAAATTGACAGGGGGCTTCAAGAGACCCAGTACTTC
>.|TRBJ1-2|TRBV5-4|.
CASSFNGGGYGYTF
TGTGCCAGCAGCTTTAACGGGGGGGGCTATGGCTACACCTTC
>.|TRBJ2-5|TRBV11-3|TRBD2
CASSRIREAREPQYF
TGTGCCAGCAGCAGGATCCGGGAGGCCCGAGAGCCCCAGTACTTC
>.|TRBJ1-4|TRBV11-2|.
CASSLAPATNEKLFF
TGTGCCAGCAGCCTCGCGCCCGCAACTAATGAAAAACTGTTTTTT
>.|TRBJ2-3|TRBV5-6|TRBD2
CASSWEGTDTQYF
TGTGCCAGCAGCTGGGAGGGGACAGATACGCAGTATTTT
>.|TRBJ1-6|TRBV19|.
CASSIVRDSPLHF
TGTGCCAGTAGTATAGTTCGGGATTCACCCCTCCACTTT
>.|TRBJ1-1|TRBV11-3|.
CASSLDNYANTEAFF
TGTGCCAGCAGCTTAGATAATTATGCGAACACTGAAGCTTTCTTT
>once|TRBJ2-3|TRBV3-1/TRBV3-2|TRBD2
CASSQVPAGTSRDTQYF
TGTGCCAGCAGCCAAGTCCCAGCCGGGACTAGCCGAGATACGCAGTATTTT
>.|TRBJ1-3|TRBV30|.
CAWSVLGSSSGNTIYF
TGTGCCTGGAGTGTATTGGGCAGCTCCTCTGGAAACACCATATATTTT
>once|TRBJ1-2|TRBV30|.
CAWTHSRTVPMFTF
TGTGCCTGGACCCACAGCCGGACAGTCCCAATGTTCACCTTC
>.|TRBJ2-2|TRBV29-1|.
CSVASAGVDTGELFF
TGCAGCGTTGCGTCGGCAGGGGTTGACACCGGGGAGCTGTTTTTT
>.|TRBJ2-7|TRBV6-5|.
CASRLRDGIYEQYF
TGTGCCAGCAGACTCCGGGACGGTATCTACGAGCAGTACTTC
>.|TRBJ2-5|TRBV7-2|TRBD2
CASSLAEAGGMKTQYF
TGTGCCAGCAGCTTAGCGGAGGCGGGGGGGATGAAAACCCAGTACTTC
>.|TRBJ2-5|TRBV12-5|.
CASGLVGGAKETQYF
TGTGCTAGTGGTTTGGTTGGCGGAGCCAAAGAGACCCAGTACTTC
>.|TRBJ2-7|TRBV30|TRBD1
CAWSEGQGNYEQYF
TGTGCCTGGAGTGAAGGACAGGGAAACTACGAGCAGTACTTC
>.|TRBJ2-7|TRBV3-1/TRBV3-2|.
CASSQGLPSHYEQYF
TGTGCCAGCAGCCAAGGTCTGCCGAGTCACTACGAGCAGTACTTC
>.|TRBJ2-7|TRBV7-2|TRBD2
CASSQNRGLATYEQYF
TGTGCCAGCAGTCAGAACCGCGGACTAGCTACCTACGAGCAGTACTTC
>.|TRBJ1-1|TRBV20-1|.
CSASSTPESEAFF
TGCAGTGCTAGTTCGACGCCCGAGTCTGAAGCTTTCTTT
>.|TRBJ2-5|TRBV3-1/TRBV3-2|TRBD2
CASSQGSGGASRETQYF
TGTGCCAGCAGCCAAGGTAGCGGGGGGGCGTCGAGGGAGACCCAGTACTTC
>.|TRBJ2-7|TRBV11-3|TRBD1
CASSGRGTEGSEQYF
TGTGCCAGCAGCGGACGAGGGACAGAAGGAAGCGAGCAGTACTTC
>once|TRBJ2-3|TRBV7-2|TRBD2
CASSLVTSGTDTQYF
TGTGCCAGCAGCTTAGTGACTAGCGGAACAGATACGCAGTATTTT
>.|TRBJ2-4|TRBV9|.
CASSVQVGSKNIQYF
TGTGCCAGCAGTGTCCAGGTGGGGTCCAAAAACATTCAGTACTTC
>.|TRBJ2-7|TRBV2|TRBD2
CARQNSGTTYEQYF
TGTGCCAGACAAAACTCCGGGACTACCTACGAGCAGTACTTC
>.|TRBJ1-1|TRBV7-2|.
CASSLGPTGNFTEAFF
TGTGCCAGCAGCTTAGGCCCGACAGGTAATTTCACTGAAGCTTTCTTT
>.|TRBJ2-3|TRBV9|.
CASSVVPQRAADTQYF
TGTGCCAGCAGCGTAGTCCCCCAGCGGGCGGCAGATACGCAGTATTTT